What follows are 28 T cell receptor beta chains derived from one specimen sequenced in a study of shared clonotypes between healthy human individuals. The table came from immunoSEQ multiplex PCR; TCRdb's copy has only in-frame clones and leaves some out. The sample yields millions of clones, 85% to 95% seen once. The specimen was naive CD4+ T cells sorted from blood. The subset here: CD45RA+ positively selected. Receptor source: a man in his late teens or twenties in good health.

CDR3 DNA: TGTGCCAGCATGGTGCAGGGCCAGGGGGAGACCCAGTACTTC. This codes for CASMVQGQGETQYF. The J gene is TRBJ2-5, the V gene TRBV6-1, with D tentatively TRBD1 (6 bases). Trimming stripped 7 bases from V and 5 bases from J, with 17 bases between. The CDR3 is 14 amino acids. The germline V gene encodes CDR1 MNHNS and CDR2 SASEGT.

The rearrangement uses TRBV6-1 and TRBJ1-5; no definite D call. The CDR3 extends over 16 amino acids. CDR1 and CDR2 (germline): MNHNS, SASEGT. The V and J ends lost 0 bases and 0 bases respectively, with 9 bases between them. The CDR3 loop reads CASSEAGGYSNQPQHF. In nucleotides, the CDR3 is TGTGCCAGCAGTGAAGCTGGCGGGTATAGCAATCAGCCCCAGCATTTT.

V and J are TRBV11-2 and TRBJ1-2, with D unclear. V was clipped by 5 bases and J by 0 bases, with 10 bases between them. Germline V CDR1 and CDR2: SGHAT, FQNNGV. This CDR3 region has 14 residues. CDR3 residues: CASSLGGSNYGYTF. CDR3 coding DNA: TGTGCCAGCAGCCTAGGAGGTTCTAACTATGGCTACACCTTC.

This chain connects TRBV11-2 to TRBJ2-3; D is unresolved. CDR3 length: 13 residues. Germline CDR1 reads SGHAT; CDR2 reads FQNNGV. Trimming took off 3 bases at V and 6 bases at J, with 10 bases between the two ends. The CDR3 DNA reads TGTGCCAGCAGCTTCGCCCCCGGGGATACGCAGTATTTT. Translating gives CASSFAPGDTQYF.

The table lists this clone with a few counts. At the DNA level, this CDR3 is encoded by other sequences in the same sample as well. The chain is built from TRBV7-2 and TRBJ2-3, with D perhaps being TRBD1 or TRBD2 (5 bases each). Germline assignment: CDR1 SGHTA and CDR2 FQGNSA. V was shortened by 1 base and J by 3 bases, with 5 bases between the two germline ends. This CDR3 is built from 13 residues. CDR3 protein: CASSLGGTDTQYF. The CDR3 DNA reads TGTGCCAGCAGCTTAGGGGGGACAGATACGCAGTATTTT. The whole variable domain, filled in from reference TRBV7-2 and TRBJ2-3, reads GAGVSQSPSNKVTEKGKDVELRCDPISGHTALYWYRQSLGQGLEFLIYFQGNSAPDKSGLPSDRFSAERTGGSVSTLTIQRTQQEDSAVYLCASSLGGTDTQYFGPGTRLTVL.

The rearrangement uses TRBV6-5 and TRBJ1-2, with 7 bases identical to TRBD1. With 6 bases clipped from V and 7 bases from J, the junction kept 11 bases outside the gene matches. The CDR3 runs to 14 residues. Germline CDR1 and CDR2: MNHEY and SVGAGI. DNA for the CDR3: TGTGCCAGCAGGATGCCGCAGGACAGGTCTGGCTACACCTTC. Its protein is CASRMPQDRSGYTF.

The chain uses TRBV6-1 and TRBJ1-5; D may be TRBD1 (5 bases). V was trimmed by 7 bases and J by 2 bases, leaving 12 bases between them. The V gene's germline CDR1 is MNHNS and CDR2 SASEGT. This CDR3 region has 14 residues. The CDR3 DNA reads TGTGCCAGCACCCAGGGTGGGGGCAATCAGCCCCAGCATTTT. It specifies CASTQGGGNQPQHF.

V gene TRBV5-3 combines with J gene TRBJ2-1, with 13 bases lining up with TRBD2. TRBV5-3 carries the ORF label, with uncertain function. Trimming removed 4 bases from V and 4 bases from J; junction bases left unmatched: 14. CDR3 size: 19 residues. The CDR3 sequence: CARSAGLAGEWGEYNEQFF. CDR3 in DNA: TGTGCCAGAAGCGCCGGACTAGCGGGAGAGTGGGGAGAATACAATGAGCAGTTCTTC.

J is TRBJ2-1 and V is TRBV9; TRBD2 matches 8 bases. Trimming at V came to 4 bases and at J to 6 bases, leaving 12 bases not matched to a gene. CDR1 is SGDLS, CDR2 YYNGEE, per germline. The CDR3 runs to 16 residues. CDR3 sequence reads: CASSTPGLGRGNEQFF. DNA for the CDR3: TGTGCCAGCAGCACACCGGGACTAGGTCGGGGCAATGAGCAGTTCTTC.

The V and J genes are TRBV5-1 and TRBJ1-2; TRBD1 is a possible D gene (5 bases). Germline loops: CDR1 SGHRS, CDR2 YFSETQ. Trimming took 3 bases from V and 5 from J, leaving 11 bases between them. This CDR3 is built from 13 residues. CDR3 DNA: TGCGCCAGCAGCTCCGGGACGCCGTATGGCTACACCTTC. It specifies CASSSGTPYGYTF.

The sample holds one count of this clone. V is TRBV27 and J is TRBJ2-2, with a possible D match to TRBD1 (5 bases). The germline V gene has CDR1 MNHEY and CDR2 SMNVEV (reference sequence). Trimming took 5 bases from V and 0 from J, leaving 19 bases between them. This CDR3 contains 18 residues. The CDR3 sequence: CASSTSSWTTANTGELFF. For the CDR3, the DNA is TGTGCCAGCAGTACAAGCAGTTGGACAACCGCGAACACCGGGGAGCTGTTTTTT.

This chain joins TRBV7-9 and TRBJ1-6; the D is unclear. This CDR3 region has 15 residues. Trimming shortened V by 6 bases and J by 5 bases, and 14 bases separated the two germline ends. Germline V lookup: CDR1 SEHNR, CDR2 FQNEAQ (reference sequence). In DNA, the CDR3 is TGTGCCAGCAGTCCTAACGGGAGGGATAATTCACCCCTCCACTTT. This gives the protein CASSPNGRDNSPLHF.

J is TRBJ2-1 and V is TRBV6-6; 14 bases fit TRBD2. The CDR3 runs 15 residues. J lost 7 bases, V lost 5 bases, and 4 bases had no gene match. Germline V lookup: CDR1 MNHNY, CDR2 SVGAGI (reference sequence). The CDR3 DNA reads as TGTGCCAGCAGTCGACTAGCGGGAGGGCCTAATGAGCAGTTCTTC. Translation: CASSRLAGGPNEQFF.

The gene calls are TRBV7-9 and TRBJ2-2, with D maybe TRBD1 (5 bases). The CDR3 length is 13 residues. The germline V gene encodes CDR1 SEHNR and CDR2 FQNEAQ (reference sequence). Between the trimmed V and J ends, which lost 3 bases and 14 bases, there was a span of 16 bases. The DNA of the CDR3 is TGTGCCAGCAGCTTCCAGGGCCGGGCAGGTCTGTTTTTT. Translating gives CASSFQGRAGLFF.

J is TRBJ1-2 and V is TRBV5-1; maybe TRBD1 (5 bases). CDR3 length equals 13 residues. Trimming pared 0 bases from V and 6 bases from J, leaving 9 bases between. The germline gives CDR1 SGHRS, CDR2 YFSETQ. The CDR3 reads CASSLDVGDGYTF. The CDR3 nucleotides read TGCGCCAGCAGCTTGGATGTGGGGGATGGCTACACCTTC.

The rearrangement uses TRBV27 and TRBJ2-5, with D perhaps assigned TRBD1 or TRBD2 (5 bases each). CDR3 length equals 14 residues. Trimming left V 8 bases short and J 5 bases short, with 18 bases between. In germline, CDR1 is MNHEY, CDR2 SMNVEV (reference sequence). In DNA, the CDR3 is TGTGCCAGCGCTCCGGCCGGGACGGGGGAGACCCAGTACTTC. This codes for CASAPAGTGETQYF.

The chain joins TRBV6-6 to TRBJ2-7; D tentatively reads TRBD1 or TRBD2 (5 bases each). Trimming took off 0 bases at V and 5 bases at J, with 11 bases between the two ends. This CDR3 is 14 amino acids long. The germline gives CDR1 MNHNY, CDR2 SVGAGI (reference sequence). The CDR3, as DNA: TGTGCCAGCAGTTACTCCGGGACGAGAGACGAGCAGTACTTC. It is translated as CASSYSGTRDEQYF.

V usage is TRBV10-1 and J usage is TRBJ2-7; 9 positions match TRBD2. The junction had 6 bases not matched to a gene; V was cut back by 6 bases and J by 6 bases. There are 13 residues in the CDR3. From germline, CDR1 is WNHNN and CDR2 SYGVQD (reference sequence). The CDR3 coding sequence is TGCGCCAGCAGCCCGGGACTAGCCACCGAGCAGTACTTC. Protein product: CASSPGLATEQYF.

The chain is built from TRBV6-6 and TRBJ1-2, with TRBD1 as a possible D gene (5 bases). The germline V gene encodes CDR1 MNHNY and CDR2 SVGAGI (reference sequence). V lost 7 bases and J 8 bases, leaving 17 bases between the germline ends. The CDR3 contains 13 residues. CDR3 amino acids: CASIPRGSEGYTF. The CDR3 nucleotides read TGTGCCAGCATTCCAAGGGGTTCGGAAGGCTACACCTTC.

A single count supports this clone. This chain uses TRBV7-9 with TRBJ2-5, with D maybe TRBD1 (5 bases). The V gene's germline CDR1 is SEHNR and CDR2 FQNEAQ (reference sequence). The CDR3 runs 13 residues. The germline V and J ends were trimmed by 5 bases and 2 bases, with 9 bases remaining between them. The CDR3 DNA reads as TGTGCCAGCAGCAGGGGAACTCAAGAGACCCAGTACTTC. This gives the protein CASSRGTQETQYF.

This chain uses TRBV6-1 with TRBJ1-1; no firm D call. This CDR3 region has 14 residues. The germline CDR1 and CDR2 sequences are MNHNS and SASEGT. Trimming removed 3 bases from V and 0 bases from J, with 8 bases in between. CDR3 DNA sequence: TGTGCCAGCAGTGAGGTTCGGTTGAACACTGAAGCTTTCTTT. Its protein is CASSEVRLNTEAFF.

In its sample, this clone was seen once. V usage is TRBV9 and J usage is TRBJ1-2, with D perhaps matching TRBD1 (6 bases). The CDR3 runs 15 residues. CDR1 and CDR2 from the germline V gene are SGDLS and YYNGEE. V gave up 7 bases and J gave up 2 bases, with 18 bases separating them. CDR3 region: CASGYSGVGNYGYTF. The CDR3 DNA is TGTGCCAGCGGTTATTCAGGGGTGGGGAACTATGGCTACACCTTC.

V and J are TRBV19 and TRBJ2-7; 7 nucleotides align to TRBD2. From germline, CDR1 is LNHDA and CDR2 SQIVND (reference sequence). The V gene end was trimmed by 3 bases and the J gene end by 3 bases; junction bases not matched to a gene: 8. CDR3 length: 15 amino acids. The CDR3 region has the DNA TGTGCCAGTAGTATTGGCGGGAGATCAAACTACGAGCAGTACTTC. Protein: CASSIGGRSNYEQYF.

V gene TRBV4-1 combines with J gene TRBJ2-5; no firm D call. The germline V and J ends were trimmed by 0 bases and 5 bases, with 7 bases remaining between them. This CDR3 region has 13 residues. The germline gives CDR1 MGHRA, CDR2 YSYEKL. The CDR3 reads CASSQEVWETQYF. CDR3 nucleotides: TGCGCCAGCAGCCAAGAGGTTTGGGAGACCCAGTACTTC.

This chain connects TRBV6-1 to TRBJ2-7, with 7 bases matching TRBD1. J gave up 6 bases and V 8 bases, and 4 bases lay outside the gene matches. This CDR3 is built from 11 residues. Germline values: CDR1 MNHNS, CDR2 SASEGT. The CDR3 protein is CASQGQTEQYF. CDR3 nucleotides: TGTGCCAGCCAGGGACAGACCGAGCAGTACTTC.

The chain employs TRBV5-1 and TRBJ1-3; D possibly corresponds to TRBD1 (5 bases). Trimming pared 0 bases from V and 9 bases from J, leaving 16 bases between. The germline gives CDR1 SGHRS, CDR2 YFSETQ. The CDR3 consists of 15 residues. CDR3 coding DNA: TGCGCCAGCAGCTTGGCCTTAGGGGAAGGGCGCACCATATATTTT. Residues: CASSLALGEGRTIYF.

The J gene is TRBJ1-2, the V gene TRBV5-1; 9 bases align to TRBD1. Germline CDR1 SGHRS, CDR2 YFSETQ. There are 14 residues in the CDR3. V was clipped by 0 bases and J by 7 bases; unmatched bases: 4. CDR3 loop: CASSLAQGAGGYTF. The DNA of the CDR3 is TGCGCCAGCAGCTTGGCACAGGGGGCTGGTGGCTACACCTTC.

The chain combines TRBV11-2 with TRBJ2-3; 8 bases match TRBD1. The CDR3 spans 17 residues. Germline V gene sequence: CDR1 SGHAT, CDR2 FQNNGV. With V trimmed by 0 bases and J by 2 bases, 7 bases remained unmatched. The CDR3 reads CASSLDDRGRATDTQYF. In DNA, the CDR3 is TGTGCCAGCAGCTTAGACGACAGGGGCAGGGCCACAGATACGCAGTATTTT.